This TCR beta chain was obtained from a study of blood T cell repertoires in COVID-19. Turning to the study itself: Spain, Italy and the United States supplied samples that represented acute and convalescent COVID-19. PBMCs, B-cell-depleted T cells, or T cells provided the cDNA or gDNA that made up the material.

The germline V gene encodes CDR1 SEHNR and CDR2 FQNEAQ (reference sequence). CDR3 length: 12 residues. V dropped 5 bases and J dropped 10 bases, with 13 bases sitting between them. Original methodology: Reference gene primers were amplified, and this amplification served to estimate nucleated cell counts. Repertoires were generated with immunoSEQ multiplex PCR, while TCRdb's copy carries only in-frame clones and drops some. V and J calls and clone size are as listed in that table; D and trimming were resolved from the DNA. The data hold 15,000 to 20,000 clones, with 85% to 90% observed a single time.

What was sequenced was peripheral blood. The chain links TRBV7-9 to TRBJ2-3, with D possibly being TRBD2 (6 bases). The source is a woman in her sixties or seventies with active COVID-19. CDR3 coding DNA: TGTGCCAGCAGCGTGGGGGGTACTGCGCAGTATTTT. Translating gives CASSVGGTAQYF.